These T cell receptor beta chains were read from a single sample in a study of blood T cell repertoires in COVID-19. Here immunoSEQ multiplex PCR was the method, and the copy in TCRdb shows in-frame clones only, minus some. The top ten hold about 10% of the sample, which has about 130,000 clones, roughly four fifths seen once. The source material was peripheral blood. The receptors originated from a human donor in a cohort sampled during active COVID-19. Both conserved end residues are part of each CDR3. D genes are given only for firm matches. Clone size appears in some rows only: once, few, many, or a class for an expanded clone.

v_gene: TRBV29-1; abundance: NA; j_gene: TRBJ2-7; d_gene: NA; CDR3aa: CSVAGFEGVKVHEQYF; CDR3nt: TGCAGCGTTGCGGGTTTCGAGGGTGTTAAGGTCCACGAGCAGTACTTC
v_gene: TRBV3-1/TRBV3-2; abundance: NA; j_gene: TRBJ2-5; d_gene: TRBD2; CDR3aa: CASSLGLARRETQYF; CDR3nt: TGTGCCAGCAGCCTTGGACTAGCGAGGCGAGAGACCCAGTACTTC
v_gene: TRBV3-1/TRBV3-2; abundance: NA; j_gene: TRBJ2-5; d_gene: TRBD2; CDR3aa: CASSQDLLAGVQETQYF; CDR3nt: TGTGCCAGCAGCCAAGATCTTCTAGCGGGGGTCCAAGAGACCCAGTACTTC
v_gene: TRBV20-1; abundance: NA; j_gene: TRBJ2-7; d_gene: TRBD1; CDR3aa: CSASGTGGMYF; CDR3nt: TGCAGTGCTTCCGGGACAGGGGGCATGTACTTC
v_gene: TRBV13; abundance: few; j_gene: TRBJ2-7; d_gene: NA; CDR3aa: CASSRSRISFREQYF; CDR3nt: TGTGCCAGCAGCCGTTCCCGAATTAGTTTCCGCGAGCAGTACTTC
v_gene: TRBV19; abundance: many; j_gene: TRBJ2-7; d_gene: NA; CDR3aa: CASSIRLDRTPYEQYF; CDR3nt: TGTGCCAGTAGTATACGGCTCGACAGGACCCCCTACGAGCAGTACTTC
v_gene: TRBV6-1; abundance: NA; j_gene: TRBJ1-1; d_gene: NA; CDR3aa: CASSEEDIDTEAFF; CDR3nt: TGTGCCAGCAGTGAAGAGGACATCGACACTGAAGCTTTCTTT
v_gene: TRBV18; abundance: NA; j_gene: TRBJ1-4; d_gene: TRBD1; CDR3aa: CASSTRQGLVNEKLFF; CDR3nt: TGTGCCAGCTCAACTCGACAGGGTTTGGTTAATGAAAAACTGTTTTTT
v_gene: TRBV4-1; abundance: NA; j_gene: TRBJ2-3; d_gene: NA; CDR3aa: CASSQESGMGTDTQYF; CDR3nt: TGCGCCAGCAGCCAAGAATCCGGGATGGGCACAGATACGCAGTATTTT
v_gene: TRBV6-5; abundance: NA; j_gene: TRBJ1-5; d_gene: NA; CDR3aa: CASRVGGNQPQHF; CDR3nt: TGTGCCAGCAGAGTGGGCGGCAATCAGCCCCAGCATTTT
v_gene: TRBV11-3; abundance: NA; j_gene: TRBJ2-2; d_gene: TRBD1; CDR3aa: CASSLGGQPNTGELFF; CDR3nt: TGTGCCAGCAGCTTAGGGGGACAGCCGAACACCGGGGAGCTGTTTTTT
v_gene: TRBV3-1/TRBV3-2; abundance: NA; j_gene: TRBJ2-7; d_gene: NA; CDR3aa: CASSLGGPREQYF; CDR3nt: TGTGCCAGCAGCCTGGGGGGTCCGAGGGAGCAGTACTTC
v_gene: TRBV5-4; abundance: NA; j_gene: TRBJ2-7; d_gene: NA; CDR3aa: CASSLTDSPYEQYF; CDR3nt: TGTGCCAGCAGCTTGACCGACTCCCCCTACGAGCAGTACTTC
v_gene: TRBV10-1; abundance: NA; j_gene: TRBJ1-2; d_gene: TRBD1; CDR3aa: CASSGTGGYGYTF; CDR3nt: TGCGCCAGCAGTGGGACAGGAGGCTATGGCTACACCTTC
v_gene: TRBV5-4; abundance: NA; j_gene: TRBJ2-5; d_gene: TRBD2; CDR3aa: CASSLEAGLAGGETQYF; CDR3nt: TGTGCCAGCAGCTTGGAAGCCGGCCTAGCGGGTGGAGAGACCCAGTACTTC
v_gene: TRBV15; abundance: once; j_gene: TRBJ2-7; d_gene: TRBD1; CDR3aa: CATSYGTGGYEQYF; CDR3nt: TGTGCCACATCGTATGGGACAGGGGGCTACGAGCAGTACTTC
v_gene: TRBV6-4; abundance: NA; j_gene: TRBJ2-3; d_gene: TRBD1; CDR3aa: CASSDGTGHTDTQYF; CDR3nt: TGTGCCAGCAGTGATGGGACAGGACACACAGATACGCAGTATTTT
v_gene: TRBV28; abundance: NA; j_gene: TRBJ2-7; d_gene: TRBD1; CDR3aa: CASSQPGTGGYEQYF; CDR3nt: TGTGCCAGCAGTCAGCCCGGGACAGGGGGTTACGAGCAGTACTTC
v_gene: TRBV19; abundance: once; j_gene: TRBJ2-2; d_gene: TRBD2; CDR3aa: CASRGVANTGELFF; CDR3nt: TGTGCCAGCCGGGGGGTTGCGAACACCGGGGAGCTGTTTTTT
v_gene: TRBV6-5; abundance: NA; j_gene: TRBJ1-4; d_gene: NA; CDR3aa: CASKTGGGENEKLFF; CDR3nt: TGTGCCAGCAAAACGGGGGGCGGAGAGAATGAAAAACTGTTTTTT
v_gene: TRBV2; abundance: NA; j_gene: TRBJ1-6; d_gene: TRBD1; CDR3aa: CASSAQGQGDSPLHF; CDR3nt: TGTGCCAGCAGTGCCCAGGGACAGGGGGATTCACCCCTCCACTTT
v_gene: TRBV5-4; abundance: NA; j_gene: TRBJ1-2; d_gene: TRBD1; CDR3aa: CASSLARGTYGYTF; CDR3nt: TGTGCCAGCAGCTTGGCCAGGGGGACCTATGGCTACACCTTC
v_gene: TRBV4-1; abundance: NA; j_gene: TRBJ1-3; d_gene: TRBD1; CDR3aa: CASSQGDRGDTIYF; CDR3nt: TGCGCCAGCAGCCAAGGGGACAGGGGGGACACCATATATTTT
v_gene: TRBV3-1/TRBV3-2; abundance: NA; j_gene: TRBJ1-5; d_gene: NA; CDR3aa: CASSQGTTATQGQPQHF; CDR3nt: TGTGCCAGCAGCCAGGGCACGACAGCGACCCAGGGACAGCCCCAGCATTTT
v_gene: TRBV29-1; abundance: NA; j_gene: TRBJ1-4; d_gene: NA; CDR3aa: CSVPQGPTNEKLFF; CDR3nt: TGCAGCGTACCTCAGGGGCCAACTAATGAAAAACTGTTTTTT
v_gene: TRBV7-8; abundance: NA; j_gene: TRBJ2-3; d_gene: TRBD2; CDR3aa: CASSRLLAGETAGGRDTQYF; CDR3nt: TGTGCCAGCAGCCGTCTACTAGCGGGGGAGACGGCCGGGGGTAGGGATACGCAGTATTTT
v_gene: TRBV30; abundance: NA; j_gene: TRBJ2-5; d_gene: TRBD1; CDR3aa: CAWSAGTGAYQETQYF; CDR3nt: TGTGCCTGGAGTGCAGGGACAGGGGCCTACCAAGAGACCCAGTACTTC